One sample yielded the 21 T cell receptor beta chains listed below, sequenced in a study of blood T cells in healthy people across ages. A second PCR, run for about 6 to 12 cycles, used a sample-barcoded 5' primer plus a J-beta primer mix. One entry per CDR3 protein, called by TCRdb with MiXCR from the 5' RACE reads. The profile shows about a million distinct CDR3 sequences, under 50% of them singletons. Sequencing input: blood. The source of these receptors is a man between 25 and 39 years old in good health.

This rearrangement joins TRBV6-6 to TRBJ2-7; D is ambiguous. The CDR3 runs 12 residues. Germline CDR1 and CDR2: MNHNY and SVGAGI (reference sequence). V lost 5 bases and J 12 bases, leaving 17 bases between the germline ends. The CDR3 bases are TGTGCCAGCAGTCAGCTTCTTGGTGATCGGTACTTC. Amino acids: CASSQLLGDRYF.

This clonotype came up a few times. The chain is built from TRBV6-2 or TRBV6-3 and TRBJ1-1; tentatively, D is TRBD1 (5 bases). The germline CDR1 and CDR2 sequences are MNHEY and SVGEGT. Trimming took off 2 bases at V and 7 bases at J, with 14 bases between the two ends. CDR3 length: 14 amino acids. The CDR3 here is CASSYRDGLSEAFF. DNA for the CDR3: TGTGCCAGCAGTTACCGGGACGGCCTTAGTGAAGCTTTCTTT.

The J gene is TRBJ2-7, the V gene TRBV7-9; D perhaps matches TRBD2 (5 bases). The CDR3 is made up of 14 amino acids. V lost 5 bases, J lost 0 bases, and 11 bases lay in between. Germline V gene data show CDR1 as SEHNR and CDR2 as FQNEAQ (reference sequence). Written as DNA, the CDR3 is TGTGCCAGCAGCCATAGCGCAACCTCCTACGAGCAGTACTTC. Translation gives CASSHSATSYEQYF. Full variable domain (rest looked up from reference TRBV7-9 and TRBJ2-7): DTGVSQNPRHKITKRGQNVTFRCDPISEHNRLYWYRQTLGQGPEFLTYFQNEAQLEKSRLLSDRFSAERPKGSFSTLEIQRTEQGDSAMYLCASSHSATSYEQYFGPGTRLTVT.

The chain is built from TRBV13 and TRBJ2-1, with 13 positions matching TRBD2. The germline gives CDR1 PRHDT, CDR2 FYEKMQ (reference sequence). This CDR3 spans 16 amino acids. J lost 9 bases, V lost 5 bases, and 10 bases had no gene match. The CDR3 DNA reads TGTGCCAGCAGCCTTGGGACTAGCGGGGCTCCCATTGAGCAGTTCTTC. Translation: CASSLGTSGAPIEQFF.

The rearrangement joins TRBV11-2 to TRBJ2-1; no definite D call. This CDR3 is 14 amino acids long. V lost 2 bases and J 4 bases, leaving 9 bases between the germline ends. Germline V gene lookup returns CDR1 SGHAT and CDR2 FQNNGV. The DNA of the CDR3 is TGTGCCAGCAGCTTATTGGTCAGTTACAATGAGCAGTTCTTC. Translated, it gives CASSLLVSYNEQFF. Looking up the rest from reference TRBV11-2 and TRBJ2-1 gives the full variable domain: EAGVAQSPRYKIIEKRQSVAFWCNPISGHATLYWYQQILGQGPKLLIQFQNNGVVDDSQLPKDRFSAERLKGVDSTLKIQPAKLEDSAVYLCASSLLVSYNEQFFGPGTRLTVL.

Turning to this clonotype: Sequence at one end of the junction differs from germline and may be a read error. The rearrangement links TRBV29-1 to TRBJ2-7, with 7 bases aligning to TRBD1. The CDR3 totals 13 residues. The germline CDR1 and CDR2 sequences are SQVTM and ANQGSEA. The CDR3 sequence: CSVEGGNYYEQYF. The CDR3 DNA is TGCAGCGTCGAAGGGGGCAATTACTACGAGCAGTACTTC.

The chain joins TRBV28 to TRBJ1-5; D is perhaps TRBD1 (6 bases). Trimming shortened V by 5 bases and J by 1 base, and 18 bases separated the two germline ends. The CDR3 has 17 amino acids. Germline assignment: CDR1 MDHEN and CDR2 SYDVKM. In nucleotides, the CDR3 is TGTGCCAGCAGTCCACATAAGGGGGGCATAAGCAATCAGCCCCAGCATTTT. It yields the protein CASSPHKGGISNQPQHF.

A few counts support this clonotype. The V call is TRBV29-1, the J call TRBJ2-7, with D tentatively TRBD1 (5 bases). Germline V lookup: CDR1 SQVTM, CDR2 ANQGSEA. The CDR3 covers 12 residues. The ends were cut back, 7 bases at V and 0 bases at J, with 10 bases in the middle. The CDR3: CSGVQDSYEQYF. For the CDR3, the DNA is TGCAGCGGGGTACAGGACTCCTACGAGCAGTACTTC.

The J gene is TRBJ2-3, the V gene TRBV7-9; 7 bases match TRBD2. The V and J ends lost 4 bases and 2 bases, in that order; junction bases with no gene match: 9. The CDR3 is 16 residues long. Per germline, CDR1 SEHNR and CDR2 FQNEAQ (reference sequence). The CDR3 loop reads CASSWVLAESTDTQYF. The CDR3 bases are TGTGCCAGCAGCTGGGTTCTAGCGGAGTCCACAGATACGCAGTATTTT.

This clonotype turned up a few times. V gene TRBV6-5 combines with J gene TRBJ2-3; D remains unclear. V was clipped by 0 bases and J by 1 base, with 8 bases between them. In germline, CDR1 is MNHEY, CDR2 SVGAGI. The CDR3 is made up of 15 amino acids. The CDR3 sequence is CASSYSVGGTDTQYF. The CDR3, as DNA: TGTGCCAGCAGTTACTCTGTGGGTGGCACAGATACGCAGTATTTT.

The chain carries TRBV27 and TRBJ2-5, with 8 nucleotides matching TRBD1. The CDR3 is 15 residues long. From germline, CDR1 is MNHEY and CDR2 SMNVEV (reference sequence). The V gene end was trimmed by 9 bases and the J gene end by 5 bases; junction bases not matched to a gene: 14. CDR3: CASTQGQGPGETQYF. For the CDR3, the DNA is TGTGCCAGTACCCAAGGACAGGGTCCAGGGGAGACCCAGTACTTC.

This chain joins TRBV11-1 and TRBJ2-1, with a weak D call TRBD2 (7 bases). Germline V gene sequence: CDR1 SGHAT, CDR2 FQDESV (reference sequence). Trimming stripped 4 bases from V and 7 bases from J, with 14 bases between. The CDR3 totals 14 residues. This CDR3 is CASSSGGGRNEQFF. DNA for the CDR3: TGTGCCAGCAGCTCTGGGGGGGGGCGGAATGAGCAGTTCTTC. The full variable domain, rest sourced from reference TRBV11-1 and TRBJ2-1, is EAEVAQSPRYKITEKSQAVAFWCDPISGHATLYWYRQILGQGPELLVQFQDESVVDDSQLPKDRFSAERLKGVDSTLKIQPAELGDSAMYLCASSSGGGRNEQFFGPGTRLTVL.

This chain connects TRBV18 to TRBJ1-6, with 7 bases aligning to TRBD1. This CDR3 is built from 16 residues. The germline gives CDR1 KGHSH, CDR2 LQKENI. V shed 3 bases, J shed 5 bases, and the junction held 7 bases outside the gene matches. The CDR3 loop is CASSPRQGRHNSPLHF. The CDR3 DNA sequence: TGTGCCAGCTCACCCAGACAGGGACGGCATAATTCACCCCTCCACTTT.

The CDR3: CASSRDRGGTGELFF. The CDR3 bases are TGTGCCAGCAGCCGGGACAGGGGAGGCACCGGGGAGCTGTTTTTT. The V call is TRBV7-2, the J call TRBJ2-2; 10 bases match TRBD1. CDR1 is SGHTA, CDR2 FQGNSA, per germline. This CDR3 is 15 amino acids long. V trimming: 5 bases; J trimming: 4 bases; junction bases outside the gene matches: 4.

This clonotype was observed a few times. The V gene is TRBV4-1, the J gene TRBJ2-7, with 9 bases lining up with TRBD2. Germline values: CDR1 MGHRA, CDR2 YSYEKL. The CDR3 length is 16 residues. After removal of 1 base from V and 0 bases from J, the junction contained 4 bases not matched to a gene. The CDR3 protein is CASSQVAGESSYEQYF. For the CDR3, the DNA is TGCGCCAGCAGCCAAGTAGCGGGGGAGAGCTCCTACGAGCAGTACTTC.

In its sample, this clonotype was seen a few times. This sequence joins TRBV20-1 and TRBJ1-4; perhaps TRBD1 as D (5 bases). The CDR3 totals 13 residues. The germline V gene encodes CDR1 DFQATT and CDR2 SNEGSKA (reference sequence). V was trimmed by 6 bases and J by 7 bases, leaving 15 bases between them. CDR3 DNA sequence: TGCAGTGCCACGACAGAGTTGCCTGAAAAACTGTTTTTT. It yields the protein CSATTELPEKLFF.

J is TRBJ1-5 and V is TRBV6-1; D is uncertain. The germline gives CDR1 MNHNS, CDR2 SASEGT. Trimming took off 1 base at V and 7 bases at J, with 11 bases between the two ends. CDR3 length: 14 residues. The CDR3 here is CASSEVVARQPQHF. CDR3 DNA sequence: TGTGCCAGCAGTGAAGTCGTTGCAAGGCAGCCCCAGCATTTT.

V gene TRBV28 combines with J gene TRBJ2-6, with 9 nucleotides matching TRBD1. CDR3 length: 18 residues. V lost 6 bases, J lost 0 bases, and 9 bases stayed unmatched. The V gene's germline CDR1 is MDHEN and CDR2 SYDVKM. Here the CDR3 DNA reads TGTGCCAGCAGACTAAGACAGGGGGTAATCTCTGGGGCCAACGTCCTGACTTTC. Protein product: CASRLRQGVISGANVLTF.

This clonotype showed up just once. An end of the junction differs from the germline gene, which may be a read error. The rearrangement uses TRBV11-1 and TRBJ1-6; 7 bases agree with TRBD1. Per the germline V gene, CDR1 is SGHAT and CDR2 is FQDESV (reference sequence). This CDR3 has 16 residues. CDR3 bases: TGTGCCAGCAGATTTAGTACGACAGGGATCGGTTCACTCCTCCACTTT. Encoded protein: CASRFSTTGIGSLLHF.

The chain links TRBV29-1 to TRBJ2-5; 9 nucleotides agree with TRBD2. After removal of 6 bases from V and 2 bases from J, the junction contained 13 bases not matched to a gene. Per germline, CDR1 SQVTM and CDR2 ANQGSEA. The CDR3 covers 16 residues. The CDR3 coding sequence is TGCAGCGTGCTGGGGGGTAGCGGGGGTATACAAGAGACCCAGTACTTC. This sequence encodes CSVLGGSGGIQETQYF. The whole variable domain, remainder taken from reference TRBV29-1 and TRBJ2-5, is SAVISQKPSRDICQRGTSLTIQCQVDSQVTMMFWYRQQPGQSLTLIATANQGSEATYESGFVIDKFPISRPNLTFSTLTVSNMSPEDSSIYLCSVLGGSGGIQETQYFGPGTRLLVL.

The chain recombines TRBV7-2 with TRBJ2-7; 7 bases line up with TRBD2. The J call may be wrong; the DNA end is better matched by TRBJ2-5. Germline-derived CDR1 and CDR2 are SGHTA and FQGNSA. This CDR3 comprises 16 residues. The DNA of the CDR3 is TGTGCCAGCAGCTTAGGACGGCGCGGGAGCGGAGAGACCCAGTACTTC. Encoded protein: CASSLGRRGSGETQYF.